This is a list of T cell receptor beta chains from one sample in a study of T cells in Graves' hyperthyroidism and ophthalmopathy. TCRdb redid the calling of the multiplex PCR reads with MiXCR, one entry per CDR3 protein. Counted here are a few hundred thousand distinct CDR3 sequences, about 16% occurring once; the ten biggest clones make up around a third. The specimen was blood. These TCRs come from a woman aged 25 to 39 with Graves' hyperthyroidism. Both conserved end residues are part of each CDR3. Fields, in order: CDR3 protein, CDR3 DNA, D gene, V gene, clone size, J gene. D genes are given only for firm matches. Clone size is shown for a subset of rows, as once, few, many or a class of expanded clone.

CDR3aa: CSGQTSGRGGETQYF; CDR3nt: TGCAGCGGTCAGACTAGCGGGAGAGGGGGGGAGACCCAGTACTTC; d_gene: TRBD2; v_gene: TRBV29-1; abundance: many; j_gene: TRBJ2-5
CDR3aa: CASSVPGLALTGELFF; CDR3nt: TGCGCCAGCAGCGTACCGGGACTAGCGCTCACCGGGGAGCTGTTTTTT; d_gene: TRBD2; v_gene: TRBV5-1; abundance: few; j_gene: TRBJ2-2
CDR3aa: CASSPMDSSYEQYF; CDR3nt: TGTGCCAGCTCACCAATGGACAGCTCCTACGAGCAGTACTTC; d_gene: -; v_gene: TRBV18; abundance: many; j_gene: TRBJ2-7
CDR3aa: CASSPGGTITDTQYF; CDR3nt: TGTGCCAGCAGTCCGGGGGGGACTATCACAGATACGCAGTATTTT; d_gene: TRBD2; v_gene: TRBV27; abundance: many; j_gene: TRBJ2-3
CDR3aa: CARDHSWDEQFF; CDR3nt: TGTGCCCGGGACCACTCGTGGGATGAGCAGTTCTTC; d_gene: -; v_gene: TRBV30; abundance: many; j_gene: TRBJ2-1
CDR3aa: CASRPGDRYNEQFF; CDR3nt: TGTGCCAGCAGACCCGGGGACAGATACAATGAGCAGTTCTTC; d_gene: TRBD1; v_gene: TRBV27; abundance: -; j_gene: TRBJ2-1
CDR3aa: CASSKGWTSTDTQYF; CDR3nt: TGTGCCAGCAGCAAAGGGTGGACTAGCACAGATACGCAGTATTTT; d_gene: -; v_gene: TRBV14; abundance: -; j_gene: TRBJ2-3
CDR3aa: CASSSRQRDTIYF; CDR3nt: TGTGCCAGCAGCTCCCGACAAAGGGACACCATATATTTT; d_gene: -; v_gene: TRBV5-5; abundance: few; j_gene: TRBJ1-3
CDR3aa: CSALSFGQGSSYEQYF; CDR3nt: TGCAGTGCTCTCTCATTCGGACAGGGGAGCTCCTACGAGCAGTACTTC; d_gene: TRBD1; v_gene: TRBV20-1; abundance: many; j_gene: TRBJ2-7
CDR3aa: CASSQERNPYSEQFF; CDR3nt: TGTGCCAGCAGCCAAGAGAGGAACCCTTACTCTGAGCAGTTCTTC; d_gene: -; v_gene: TRBV3-1; abundance: few; j_gene: TRBJ2-1
CDR3aa: CASHPRSGRTRFF; CDR3nt: TGTGCCAGCCATCCCCGGAGCGGGAGAACGCGGTTCTTC; d_gene: TRBD2; v_gene: TRBV27; abundance: -; j_gene: TRBJ2-1
CDR3aa: CASSLDRGYGYTF; CDR3nt: TGCGCCAGCAGCTTGGACAGGGGCTATGGCTACACCTTC; d_gene: TRBD1; v_gene: TRBV5-1; abundance: many; j_gene: TRBJ1-2
CDR3aa: CASSSAGGGDEQFF; CDR3nt: TGTGCCAGCAGTTCAGCGGGAGGTGGAGATGAGCAGTTCTTC; d_gene: TRBD2; v_gene: TRBV28; abundance: many; j_gene: TRBJ2-1
CDR3aa: CSAVVDREGLNEQYF; CDR3nt: TGCAGTGCGGTGGTTGACCGGGAGGGTCTGAACGAGCAGTACTTC; d_gene: TRBD2; v_gene: TRBV20-1; abundance: many; j_gene: TRBJ2-7
CDR3aa: CASSLVQTEQYF; CDR3nt: TGTGCCAGCAGTTTAGTCCAAACCGAGCAGTACTTC; d_gene: -; v_gene: TRBV28; abundance: many; j_gene: TRBJ2-7
CDR3aa: CASSLTQTARGWYF; CDR3nt: TGCGCCAGCAGCTTGACTCAAACGGCCCGCGGGTGGTACTTC; d_gene: -; v_gene: TRBV5-1; abundance: few; j_gene: TRBJ2-5
CDR3aa: CASSLGDIYTEAFF; CDR3nt: TGTGCCAGCAGTCTCGGGGACATTTACACTGAAGCTTTCTTT; d_gene: -; v_gene: TRBV28; abundance: many; j_gene: TRBJ1-1
CDR3aa: CASSFPGAHYNEQFF; CDR3nt: TGTGCCAGCAGTTTCCCGGGGGCGCACTACAATGAGCAGTTCTTC; d_gene: -; v_gene: TRBV28; abundance: -; j_gene: TRBJ2-1
CDR3aa: CASSQASGGGELFF; CDR3nt: TGTGCCAGCAGCCAAGCGTCAGGGGGTGGGGAGCTGTTTTTT; d_gene: TRBD1; v_gene: TRBV4-2; abundance: -; j_gene: TRBJ2-2
CDR3aa: CASSEPGTSGFYEQYF; CDR3nt: TGTGCCAGCAGTGAACCCGGGACTAGCGGGTTCTACGAGCAGTACTTC; d_gene: TRBD2; v_gene: TRBV6-1; abundance: -; j_gene: TRBJ2-7
CDR3aa: CASSPRQNTEAFF; CDR3nt: TGTGCCAGCAGTCCGAGGCAGAACACTGAAGCTTTCTTT; d_gene: -; v_gene: TRBV3-1; abundance: many; j_gene: TRBJ1-1
CDR3aa: CASSFTQGLGEQYF; CDR3nt: TGTGCCAGCAGCTTTACACAGGGGCTCGGGGAGCAGTACTTC; d_gene: TRBD1; v_gene: TRBV7-2; abundance: -; j_gene: TRBJ2-7
CDR3aa: CASSLGWTSTNEKLFF; CDR3nt: TGTGCCAGCAGTTTAGGCTGGACTTCAACTAATGAAAAACTGTTTTTT; d_gene: -; v_gene: TRBV28; abundance: -; j_gene: TRBJ1-4
CDR3aa: CASSLTNNNEQFF; CDR3nt: TGTGCCAGCAGCTTGACTAACAACAATGAGCAGTTCTTC; d_gene: -; v_gene: TRBV7-2; abundance: many; j_gene: TRBJ2-1
CDR3aa: CASSKGPPRNQPQHF; CDR3nt: TGTGCCAGCAGTAAGGGCCCGCCCCGCAATCAGCCCCAGCATTTT; d_gene: -; v_gene: TRBV28; abundance: many; j_gene: TRBJ1-5
CDR3aa: CSAPAVLNERLFF; CDR3nt: TGCAGTGCCCCGGCAGTTCTTAATGAAAGACTGTTTTTT; d_gene: -; v_gene: TRBV20-1; abundance: -; j_gene: TRBJ1-4
CDR3aa: CASRTPREGPLNTGELFF; CDR3nt: TGTGCCAGCAGGACACCCAGAGAGGGACCGCTGAACACCGGGGAGCTGTTTTTT; d_gene: -; v_gene: TRBV2; abundance: many; j_gene: TRBJ2-2
CDR3aa: CASSSDSSLGAKNIQYF; CDR3nt: TGCGCCAGCAGCTCGGACAGCTCTTTGGGAGCCAAAAACATTCAGTACTTC; d_gene: -; v_gene: TRBV5-1; abundance: -; j_gene: TRBJ2-4
CDR3aa: CASRRDSPKPQHF; CDR3nt: TGTGCCAGCAGGCGGGACAGTCCTAAGCCCCAGCATTTT; d_gene: TRBD1; v_gene: TRBV6-2/TRBV6-3; abundance: -; j_gene: TRBJ1-5
CDR3aa: CASSALAGSYNEQFF; CDR3nt: TGTGCCAGCAGTGCTCTAGCGGGCTCCTACAATGAGCAGTTCTTC; d_gene: TRBD2; v_gene: TRBV19; abundance: few; j_gene: TRBJ2-1
CDR3aa: CASSFLATGGELFF; CDR3nt: TGTGCCAGCAGCTTCCTGGCGACGGGCGGGGAGCTGTTTTTT; d_gene: -; v_gene: TRBV7-9; abundance: many; j_gene: TRBJ2-2
CDR3aa: CASTLERLYTDTQYF; CDR3nt: TGCGCCAGCACCTTGGAACGATTATACACAGATACGCAGTATTTT; d_gene: -; v_gene: TRBV5-1; abundance: few; j_gene: TRBJ2-3
CDR3aa: CASSPQQLNTEAFF; CDR3nt: TGCGCCAGCAGCCCCCAACAGCTGAACACTGAAGCTTTCTTT; d_gene: -; v_gene: TRBV5-1; abundance: -; j_gene: TRBJ1-1
CDR3aa: CASSPGVQNTQYF; CDR3nt: TGTGCCAGCAGCCCCGGGGTCCAGAATACGCAGTATTTT; d_gene: -; v_gene: TRBV12-3/TRBV12-4; abundance: many; j_gene: TRBJ2-3
CDR3aa: CSVLTGGETQYF; CDR3nt: TGCAGCGTGCTGACAGGGGGTGAGACCCAGTACTTC; d_gene: TRBD1; v_gene: TRBV29-1; abundance: -; j_gene: TRBJ2-5
CDR3aa: CASSYGASGRLSYEQYF; CDR3nt: TGTGCCAGCAGCTACGGTGCTAGCGGGAGGCTCTCCTACGAGCAGTACTTC; d_gene: TRBD2; v_gene: TRBV7-2; abundance: -; j_gene: TRBJ2-7
CDR3aa: CATSDPGTSYGYTF; CDR3nt: TGTGCCACCAGTGATCCCGGGACGAGCTATGGCTACACCTTC; d_gene: -; v_gene: TRBV24-1; abundance: -; j_gene: TRBJ1-2
CDR3aa: CSARGPGHYTGELFF; CDR3nt: TGCAGTGCTCGAGGTCCGGGACACTACACCGGGGAGCTGTTTTTT; d_gene: -; v_gene: TRBV20-1; abundance: -; j_gene: TRBJ2-2
CDR3aa: CASSFVGTDTQYF; CDR3nt: TGCGCCAGCAGCTTTGTCGGCACAGATACGCAGTATTTT; d_gene: -; v_gene: TRBV5-1; abundance: many; j_gene: TRBJ2-3
CDR3aa: CASSSGPAENYGYTF; CDR3nt: TGCGCCAGCAGCTCAGGCCCCGCAGAGAACTATGGCTACACCTTC; d_gene: -; v_gene: TRBV5-1; abundance: few; j_gene: TRBJ1-2
CDR3aa: CASSYPSGYYEQYF; CDR3nt: TGTGCCAGCAGCTACCCTAGCGGTTACTACGAGCAGTACTTC; d_gene: TRBD2; v_gene: TRBV7-2; abundance: few; j_gene: TRBJ2-7
CDR3aa: CASSEDRGAKKLFF; CDR3nt: TGTGCCAGCAGTGAAGATCGGGGGGCAAAAAAACTGTTTTTT; d_gene: -; v_gene: TRBV6-1; abundance: -; j_gene: TRBJ1-4
CDR3aa: CASSIWAEGKEKLFF; CDR3nt: TGTGCCAGTAGTATTTGGGCAGAGGGGAAAGAAAAACTGTTTTTT; d_gene: -; v_gene: TRBV19; abundance: few; j_gene: TRBJ1-4